This T cell receptor (beta chain) was documented in a study of response to subunit inactivated influenza vaccine. Findings of the study overall: Few additional T cells are recruited per seasonal influenza vaccination, authors suggested.

One entry per CDR3 protein results from TCRdb running MiXCR on the RT-PCR reads. Of about 160,000 distinct CDR3 sequences in the sample, under 13% were seen once. CDR3 size: 15 residues. Trimming removed 4 bases from V and 1 base from J, with 12 bases in between. Germline V gives CDR1 LNHDA, CDR2 SQIVND (reference sequence). This clonotype was counted a few times. What it recognizes is unknown. The V gene is TRBV19, the J gene TRBJ2-3, with D perhaps TRBD2 (7 bases). The receptor was derived from a man between 50 and 59 years old who received an inactivated influenza vaccine. Sample: non-naive T cells sorted from PBMCs, taken about 6 weeks after vaccination. CDR3 in amino acids: CASSTPGGRTDTQYF. The CDR3 DNA follows: TGTGCCAGTAGTACCCCCGGGGGGCGCACAGATACGCAGTATTTT.